This passage covers 17 T cell receptor beta chains from one sample sequenced in a study of Graves' ophthalmopathy and Graves' hyperthyroidism. The TCR beta CDR3 regions underwent amplification from RNA transcripts. HTBI primers were employed in first-round RT-PCR, then a second-round multiplex PCR followed. TCRdb fed the multiplex PCR reads into MiXCR, producing one record per CDR3 protein. The repertoire holds approximately 410,000 distinct CDR3 sequences, 15% seen once, with roughly 7% in the top ten. Sequencing input: peripheral blood. These receptors were collected from a young woman with stable Graves' hyperthyroidism.

This clonotype was recorded at least ten times. V and J are TRBV19 and TRBJ1-5; TRBD1 agrees at 7 bases. The V segment lost 0 bases and the J segment 2 bases; nucleotides outside the gene matches: 4. The CDR3 has 16 residues. CDR1 and CDR2 from the germline V gene are LNHDA and SQIVND (reference sequence). The DNA for the CDR3 is TGTGCCAGTAGTATAGAACAGGGGAGAGGCAATCAGCCCCAGCATTTT. Its protein product is CASSIEQGRGNQPQHF.

This clonotype was counted ten times or more. The rearrangement uses TRBV10-3 and TRBJ1-3, with D hard to call. V lost 10 bases and J 4 bases, leaving 17 bases between the germline ends. The CDR3 has 14 amino acids. Germline loops: CDR1 ENHRY, CDR2 SYGVKD. The CDR3 is CATQWELSGNTIYF. The DNA of the CDR3 is TGTGCCACCCAATGGGAACTATCAGGAAACACCATATATTTT.

A few counts support this clonotype. The chain couples TRBV7-6 to TRBJ1-1; weak D call: TRBD1 (6 bases). CDR3 length: 15 residues. The V gene lost 3 bases and the J gene lost 6 bases, with 17 bases spanning the gap. CDR1 is SGHVS, CDR2 FNYEAQ, per germline. Here the CDR3 DNA reads TGTGCCAGCAGCTTGAGGGGGGGAAAGAATCCTGAAGCTTTCTTT. Protein: CASSLRGGKNPEAFF.

Concerning this clonotype: A read error may explain this, as a much larger clone is one base away. The rearrangement uses TRBV6-4 and TRBJ2-5, with 7 bases aligning to TRBD2. Germline lookup yields CDR1 MRHNA and CDR2 SNTAGT. This CDR3 region has 13 residues. The CDR3 sequence: CASSRDYGETKYF. The CDR3 nucleotides read TGTGCCAGCAGTCGGGACTATGGAGAGACCAAGTACTTC.

This clonotype was observed many times. J is TRBJ1-1 and V is TRBV11-3; 9 bases line up with TRBD1. Trimming at V came to 5 bases and at J to 4 bases, leaving 5 bases not matched to a gene. The CDR3 contains 14 residues. Germline values: CDR1 SGHNT, CDR2 YENEEA. The CDR3 here is CASSPGQGPTEAFF. The CDR3 DNA is TGTGCCAGCAGCCCGGGACAGGGACCCACTGAAGCTTTCTTT.

Ten or more counts support this clonotype. The chain combines TRBV10-3 with TRBJ1-2; D unclear. Germline CDR1 and CDR2: ENHRY and SYGVKD. CDR3 length: 12 residues. Trimming took 3 bases from V and 6 from J, leaving 8 bases between them. The CDR3 coding sequence is TGTGCCATCAGTGACAGCTCTAATGGCTACACCTTC. Residues: CAISDSSNGYTF.

Only a few counts were recorded for this clonotype. J is TRBJ1-1 and V is TRBV9; tentative D call: TRBD1 (6 bases). The V and J ends lost 4 bases and 7 bases respectively, with 23 bases between them. Germline values: CDR1 SGDLS, CDR2 YYNGEE. CDR3 length: 16 amino acids. CDR3 sequence (DNA): TGTGCCAGCAGCCCTAAAGGGATGGGGGGCGGGATTGAAGCTTTCTTT. It yields the protein CASSPKGMGGGIEAFF. Variable domain in full (rest from reference TRBV9 and TRBJ1-1): DSGVTQTPKHLITATGQRVTLRCSPRSGDLSVYWYQQSLDQGLQFLIQYYNGEERAKGNILERFSAQQFPDLHSELNLSSLELGDSALYFCASSPKGMGGGIEAFFGQGTRLTVV.

This clonotype was detected many times. The V call is TRBV11-3, the J call TRBJ2-7, with 11 bases identical to TRBD1. V lost 2 bases, J lost 7 bases, and 10 bases stayed unmatched. In germline, CDR1 is SGHNT, CDR2 YENEEA. CDR3 length equals 16 residues. CDR3 DNA: TGTGCCAGCAGCTTAAACGAGGGGACAGGGGGAATGGAGCAGTACTTC. Translation: CASSLNEGTGGMEQYF.

This clonotype was observed a handful of times. J is TRBJ1-2 and V is TRBV2, with TRBD1 identical over 7 bases. Unmatched junction bases numbered 10, after V lost 3 bases and J lost 3 bases. CDR3 length: 16 residues. Germline V gene data show CDR1 as SNHLY and CDR2 as FYNNEI. CDR3 loop: CASSDPGQTSDYGYTF. Here the CDR3 DNA reads TGTGCCAGCAGTGATCCGGGACAGACCTCGGACTATGGCTACACCTTC.

This clonotype was counted ten times or more. The rearrangement links TRBV6-5 to TRBJ1-1; 8 nucleotides agree with TRBD1. This CDR3 is 14 amino acids long. Germline lookup yields CDR1 MNHEY and CDR2 SVGAGI. Losses at the gene ends were 6 bases for V and 4 bases for J; bases not matched to a gene: 7. The CDR3 DNA sequence: TGTGCCAGCAGCCCCCAGACAGGGGTCACTGAAGCTTTCTTT. This sequence encodes CASSPQTGVTEAFF.

The genes are TRBV27 and TRBJ1-2; D unclear. V gave up 5 bases and J gave up 6 bases, with 22 bases separating them. This CDR3 has 16 amino acids. The germline V gene encodes CDR1 MNHEY and CDR2 SMNVEV (reference sequence). CDR3 loop: CASSTGVLGLKDGYTF. The CDR3 nucleotides read TGTGCCAGCAGTACTGGTGTGTTGGGCTTAAAGGATGGCTACACCTTC.

This clonotype was found many times. The rearrangement links TRBV20-1 to TRBJ2-5; D tentatively reads TRBD1 or TRBD2 (5 bases each). This CDR3 spans 12 amino acids. CDR1 and CDR2 from the germline V gene are DFQATT and SNEGSKA (reference sequence). Here the CDR3 reads CSLRGRGETQYF. The CDR3 DNA follows: TGCAGCCTCCGGGGCCGTGGTGAGACCCAGTACTTC.

At least ten counts were recorded for this clonotype. V is TRBV12-3 or TRBV12-4 and J is TRBJ1-3; D gene uncertain. The CDR3 is 13 residues long. V was clipped by 7 bases and J by 3 bases, with 10 bases between them. Written as DNA, the CDR3 is TGTGCCAGCAATACTGAGGATGGAAACACCATATATTTT. This codes for CASNTEDGNTIYF.

This clonotype was seen repeatedly, ten times or more. The chain combines TRBV9 with TRBJ2-5; TRBD2 aligns across 7 bases. The CDR3 loop spans 13 amino acids. The germline CDR1 and CDR2 sequences are SGDLS and YYNGEE. V was clipped by 2 bases and J by 4 bases; unmatched bases: 2. The CDR3 bases are TGTGCCAGCAGCGTCTGGGAGGGAGAGACCCAGTACTTC. Protein product: CASSVWEGETQYF.

This clonotype was seen many times. V and J are TRBV20-1 and TRBJ1-1; D not resolved. The CDR3 extends over 12 amino acids. Germline CDR1 is DFQATT and CDR2 is SNEGSKA (reference sequence). The CDR3 coding sequence is TGCAGGACTCGAGGGTTTAACACTGAAGCTTTCTTT. Protein product: CRTRGFNTEAFF.

This sequence joins TRBV20-1 and TRBJ2-5, with TRBD1 identical over 9 bases. The CDR3 is 14 residues long. The V segment lost 7 bases and the J segment 2 bases; nucleotides outside the gene matches: 8. Per germline, CDR1 DFQATT and CDR2 SNEGSKA (reference sequence). CDR3 loop: CSGRQGVGQETQYF. The CDR3 nucleotides are TGCAGTGGAAGACAGGGGGTGGGGCAAGAGACCCAGTACTTC.

V is TRBV18 and J is TRBJ1-5; tentatively, D is TRBD1 (5 bases). CDR3 length equals 17 residues. V was shortened by 4 bases and J by 1 base, with 17 bases between the two germline ends. Germline V gene lookup returns CDR1 KGHSH and CDR2 LQKENI. CDR3 DNA sequence: TGTGCCAGCTCACTCAAGACCAGCCGGGACAGCAATCAGCCCCAGCATTTT. Translating it yields CASSLKTSRDSNQPQHF.